The clone carrying this T cell receptor (beta chain) was counted once. Its antigen is as yet unknown. These data belong to a study of cytomegalovirus exposure and HLA in healthy donors. Method: immunoSEQ multiplex PCR; TCRdb's copy keeps in-frame clones and lacks some. Among 110,000 or so clones listed, approximately 91% were seen once. The germline gives CDR1 SGHVS, CDR2 FNYEAQ. Trimming removed 5 bases at V and 5 bases at J, with 12 bases between. The CDR3 runs 13 residues. Study findings and constraints: Three CMV-associated chains proved CMV antigen-specific in vitro. The tendency of first-cohort TCR clusters to co-occur in the roughly 130 validation repertoires was the finding of a later analysis. For most TCR sequences rarity was the rule, although some public TCRs occurred in many donors. High specificity and sensitivity for cytomegalovirus status were reported for the classifier.

Sequenced sample: PBMCs. The receptor's source is a woman aged 18-29 years in good health and CMV-seronegative. The chain employs TRBV7-6 and TRBJ1-1; weak D call: TRBD1 (5 bases). CDR3 nucleotides: TGTGCCAGCAGCGCGGGGGTGGGAACTGAAGCTTTCTTT. Encoded protein: CASSAGVGTEAFF. Drawing the rest from reference TRBV7-6 and TRBJ1-1, the complete variable domain is GAGVSQSPRYKVTKRGQDVALRCDPISGHVSLYWYRQALGQGPEFLTYFNYEAQQDKSGLPNDRFSAERPEGSISTLTIQRTEQRDSAMYRCASSAGVGTEAFFGQGTRLTVV.